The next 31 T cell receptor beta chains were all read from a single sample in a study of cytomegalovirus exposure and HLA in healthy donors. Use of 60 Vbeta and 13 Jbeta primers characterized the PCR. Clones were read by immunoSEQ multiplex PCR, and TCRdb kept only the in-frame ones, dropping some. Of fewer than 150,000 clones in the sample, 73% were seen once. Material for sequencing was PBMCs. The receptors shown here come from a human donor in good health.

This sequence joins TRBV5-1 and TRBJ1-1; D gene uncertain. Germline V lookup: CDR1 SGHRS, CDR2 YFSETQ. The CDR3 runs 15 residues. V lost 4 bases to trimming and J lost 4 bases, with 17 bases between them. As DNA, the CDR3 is TGCGCCAGCAGCCTCCATTACGGGGAACGCACTGAAGCTTTCTTT. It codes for CASSLHYGERTEAFF.

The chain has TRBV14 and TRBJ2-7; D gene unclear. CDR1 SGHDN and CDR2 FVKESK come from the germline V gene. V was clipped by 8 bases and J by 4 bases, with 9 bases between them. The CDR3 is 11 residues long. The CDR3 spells CASSFGYEQYF. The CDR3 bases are TGTGCCAGCTCCTTCGGGTACGAGCAGTACTTC.

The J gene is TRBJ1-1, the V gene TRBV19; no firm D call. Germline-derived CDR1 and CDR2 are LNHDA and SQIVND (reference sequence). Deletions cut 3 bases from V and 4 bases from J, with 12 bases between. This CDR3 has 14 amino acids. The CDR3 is CASSMEGIGTEAFF. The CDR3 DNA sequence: TGTGCCAGTAGTATGGAGGGTATTGGCACTGAAGCTTTCTTT.

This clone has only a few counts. The CDR3, as DNA: TGTGCCAGCAGTTTGGTTAAGCGCTACAATGAGCAGTTCTTC. This encodes CASSLVKRYNEQFF. V and J are TRBV27 and TRBJ2-1; no firm D call. Trimming took 3 bases from V and 3 from J, leaving 9 bases between them. Germline V gene sequence: CDR1 MNHEY, CDR2 SMNVEV (reference sequence). The CDR3 sequence is 14 residues long.

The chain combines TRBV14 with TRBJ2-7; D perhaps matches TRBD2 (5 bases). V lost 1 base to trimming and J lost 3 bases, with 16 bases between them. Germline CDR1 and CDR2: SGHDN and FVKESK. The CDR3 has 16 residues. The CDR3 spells CASSQAPGRGIYEQYF. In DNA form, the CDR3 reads TGTGCCAGCAGCCAAGCCCCTGGCCGGGGTATCTACGAGCAGTACTTC.

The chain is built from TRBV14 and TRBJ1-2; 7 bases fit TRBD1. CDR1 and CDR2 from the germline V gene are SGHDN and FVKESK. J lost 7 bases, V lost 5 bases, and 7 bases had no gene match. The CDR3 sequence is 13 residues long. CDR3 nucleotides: TGTGCCAGCAGCACACGACAGGGAGGTGGCTACACCTTC. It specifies CASSTRQGGGYTF.

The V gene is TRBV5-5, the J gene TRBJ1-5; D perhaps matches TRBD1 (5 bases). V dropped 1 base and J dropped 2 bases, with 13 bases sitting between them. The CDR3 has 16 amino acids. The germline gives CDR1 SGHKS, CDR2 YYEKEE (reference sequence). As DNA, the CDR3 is TGTGCCAGCAGCTTGTCGGTAGGGGCGGGCAATCAGCCCCAGCATTTT. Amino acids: CASSLSVGAGNQPQHF. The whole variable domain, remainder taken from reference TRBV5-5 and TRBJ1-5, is DAGVTQSPTHLIKTRGQQVTLRCSPISGHKSVSWYQQVLGQGPQFIFQYYEKEERGRGNFPDRFSARQFPNYSSELNVNALLLGDSALYLCASSLSVGAGNQPQHFGDGTRLSIL.

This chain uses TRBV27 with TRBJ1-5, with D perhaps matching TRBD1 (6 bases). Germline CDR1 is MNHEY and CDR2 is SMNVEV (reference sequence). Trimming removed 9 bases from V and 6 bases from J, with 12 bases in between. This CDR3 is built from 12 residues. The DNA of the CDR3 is TGTGCCAGTGGGCAGGGGACTCAGCCCCAGCATTTT. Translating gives CASGQGTQPQHF.

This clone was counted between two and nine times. The CDR3 nucleotides are TGTGCCAGCAGCTTCCACGGGACAGGGGTCCCCTACGAGCAGTACTTC. Translation gives CASSFHGTGVPYEQYF. The chain joins TRBV11-3 to TRBJ2-7; 10 bases map to TRBD1. The length of the CDR3 is 16 residues. Losses at the gene ends were 3 bases for V and 2 bases for J; bases not matched to a gene: 7. The germline gives CDR1 SGHNT, CDR2 YENEEA.

This CDR3 is CASNGGTGKGEQYF. Written as DNA, the CDR3 is TGTGCCAGCAACGGTGGGACAGGGAAAGGAGAGCAGTACTTC. V is TRBV6-5 and J is TRBJ2-7; 9 nucleotides match TRBD1. The CDR3 has 14 residues. Losses at the gene ends were 7 bases for V and 7 bases for J; bases not matched to a gene: 11. Germline CDR1 and CDR2: MNHEY and SVGAGI.

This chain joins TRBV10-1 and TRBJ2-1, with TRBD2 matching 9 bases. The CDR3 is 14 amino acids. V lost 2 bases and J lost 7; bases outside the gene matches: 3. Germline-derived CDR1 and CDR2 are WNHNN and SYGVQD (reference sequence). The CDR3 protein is CASSEAGGPNEQFF. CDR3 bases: TGCGCCAGCAGTGAGGCGGGAGGGCCGAATGAGCAGTTCTTC.

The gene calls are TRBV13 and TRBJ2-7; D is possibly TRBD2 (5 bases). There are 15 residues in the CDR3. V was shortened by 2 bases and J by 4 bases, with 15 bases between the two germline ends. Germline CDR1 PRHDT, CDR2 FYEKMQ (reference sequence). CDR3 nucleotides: TGTGCCAGCAGCTTAACCCCCCCGGGAACGTACGAGCAGTACTTC. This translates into CASSLTPPGTYEQYF. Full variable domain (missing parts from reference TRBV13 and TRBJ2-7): AAGVIQSPRHLIKEKRETATLKCYPIPRHDTVYWYQQGPGQDPQFLISFYEKMQSDKGSIPDRFSAQQFSDYHSELNMSSLELGDSALYFCASSLTPPGTYEQYFGPGTRLTVT.

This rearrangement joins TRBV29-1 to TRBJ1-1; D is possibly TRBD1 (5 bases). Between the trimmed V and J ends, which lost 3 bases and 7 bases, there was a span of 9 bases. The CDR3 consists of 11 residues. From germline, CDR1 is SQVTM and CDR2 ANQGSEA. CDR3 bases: TGCAGCGTTGATGGAGGGGATGAAGCTTTCTTT. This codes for CSVDGGDEAFF.

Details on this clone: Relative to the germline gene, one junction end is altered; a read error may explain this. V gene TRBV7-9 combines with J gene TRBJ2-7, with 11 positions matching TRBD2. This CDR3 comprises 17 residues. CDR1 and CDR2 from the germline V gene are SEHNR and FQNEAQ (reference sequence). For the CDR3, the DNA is TGTTCCAGCAGCTCGACTAGCGGGATGCCGATACAATACGAGCAGTACTTC. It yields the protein CSSSSTSGMPIQYEQYF.

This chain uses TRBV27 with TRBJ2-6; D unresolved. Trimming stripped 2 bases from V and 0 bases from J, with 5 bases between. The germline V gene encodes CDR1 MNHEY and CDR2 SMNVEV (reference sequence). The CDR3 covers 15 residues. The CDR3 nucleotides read TGTGCCAGCAGTTTAAGGAGCTCTGGGGCCAACGTCCTGACTTTC. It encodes CASSLRSSGANVLTF. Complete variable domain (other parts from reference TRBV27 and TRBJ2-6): EAQVTQNPRYLITVTGKKLTVTCSQNMNHEYMSWYRQDPGLGLRQIYYSMNVEVTDKGDVPEGYKVSRKEKRNFPLILESPSPNQTSLYFCASSLRSSGANVLTFGAGSRLTVL.

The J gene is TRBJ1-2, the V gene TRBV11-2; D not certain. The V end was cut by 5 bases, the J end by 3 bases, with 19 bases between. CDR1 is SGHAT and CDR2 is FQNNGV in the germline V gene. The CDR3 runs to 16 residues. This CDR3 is CASSARSREEDYGYTF. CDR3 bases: TGTGCCAGCAGCGCCCGGTCCCGGGAGGAAGACTATGGCTACACCTTC.

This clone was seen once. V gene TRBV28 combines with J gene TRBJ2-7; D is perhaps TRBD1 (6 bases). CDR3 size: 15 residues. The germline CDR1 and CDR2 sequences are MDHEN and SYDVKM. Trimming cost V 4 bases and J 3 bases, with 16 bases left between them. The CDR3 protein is CASSSSPTGLYEQYF. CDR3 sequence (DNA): TGTGCCAGCAGTTCATCTCCAACAGGGCTCTACGAGCAGTACTTC.

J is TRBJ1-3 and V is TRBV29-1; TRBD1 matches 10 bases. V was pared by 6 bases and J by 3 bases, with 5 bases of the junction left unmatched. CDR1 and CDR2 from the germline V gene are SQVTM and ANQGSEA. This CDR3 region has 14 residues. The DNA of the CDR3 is TGCAGCGTCGAGGGGACAGGGGTTGGAAACACCATATATTTT. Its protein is CSVEGTGVGNTIYF.

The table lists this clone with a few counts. The CDR3 nucleotides are TGTGCCAGCAGGATGACAGGGGGCGTCTATGGCTACACCTTC. Protein product: CASRMTGGVYGYTF. The rearrangement joins TRBV2 to TRBJ1-2, with TRBD1 identical over 10 bases. The germline gives CDR1 SNHLY, CDR2 FYNNEI. The CDR3 totals 14 residues. V lost 6 bases and J lost 4; bases outside the gene matches: 5.

The chain's CDR3 is CASRPTGASYEQYF. The CDR3 DNA reads as TGTGCCAGCAGACCGACAGGGGCGAGCTACGAGCAGTACTTC. The chain combines TRBV6-6 with TRBJ2-7; 8 bases are a match to TRBD1. The CDR3 totals 14 residues. The V gene end was trimmed by 6 bases and the J gene end by 3 bases; junction bases not matched to a gene: 7. Germline V gene lookup returns CDR1 MNHNY and CDR2 SVGAGI (reference sequence).

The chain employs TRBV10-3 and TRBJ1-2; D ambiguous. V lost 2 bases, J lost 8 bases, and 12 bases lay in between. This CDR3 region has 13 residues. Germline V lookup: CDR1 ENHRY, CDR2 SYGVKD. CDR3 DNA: TGTGCCATCAGTGAGGCTGACCGGGGAGGCTACACCTTC. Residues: CAISEADRGGYTF.

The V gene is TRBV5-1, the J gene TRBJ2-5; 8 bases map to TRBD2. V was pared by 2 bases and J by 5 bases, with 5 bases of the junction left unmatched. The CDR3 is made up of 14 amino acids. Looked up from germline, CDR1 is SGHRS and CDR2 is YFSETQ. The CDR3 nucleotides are TGCGCCAGCAGCTTCGGGGGGGGTGTGGAGACCCAGTACTTC. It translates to CASSFGGGVETQYF.

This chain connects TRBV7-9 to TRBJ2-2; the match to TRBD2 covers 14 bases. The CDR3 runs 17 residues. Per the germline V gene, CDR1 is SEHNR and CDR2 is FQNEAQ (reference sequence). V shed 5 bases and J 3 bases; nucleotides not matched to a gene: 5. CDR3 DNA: TGTGCCAGCAGCCCGGGACTAGCGGGAGTCCACACCGGGGAGCTGTTTTTT. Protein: CASSPGLAGVHTGELFF.

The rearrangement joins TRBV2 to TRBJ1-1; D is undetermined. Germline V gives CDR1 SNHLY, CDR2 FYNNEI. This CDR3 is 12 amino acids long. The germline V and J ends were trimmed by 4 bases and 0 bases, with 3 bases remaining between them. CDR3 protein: CASSVVNTEAFF. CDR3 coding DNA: TGTGCCAGCAGTGTCGTGAACACTGAAGCTTTCTTT.

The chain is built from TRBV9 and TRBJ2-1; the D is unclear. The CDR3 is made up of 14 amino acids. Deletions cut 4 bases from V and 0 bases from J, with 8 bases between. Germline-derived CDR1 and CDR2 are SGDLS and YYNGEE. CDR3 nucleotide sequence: TGTGCCAGCAGCCCCGGGTTCTCCTACAATGAGCAGTTCTTC. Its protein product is CASSPGFSYNEQFF.

CDR3 protein: CASSQGDPSGPNNEQFF. The CDR3 DNA reads TGCGCCAGCAGCCAAGGGGACCCGAGCGGGCCTAACAATGAGCAGTTCTTC. This rearrangement joins TRBV4-1 to TRBJ2-1, with D possibly TRBD2 on 6 matching bases. The germline V gene has CDR1 MGHRA and CDR2 YSYEKL. The V and J ends lost 1 base and 5 bases respectively, with 18 bases between them. The CDR3 length is 17 residues.

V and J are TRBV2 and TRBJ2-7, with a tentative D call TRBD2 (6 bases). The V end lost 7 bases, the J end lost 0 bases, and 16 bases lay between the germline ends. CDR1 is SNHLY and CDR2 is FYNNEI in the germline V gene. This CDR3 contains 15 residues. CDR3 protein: CASITSGLLSYEQYF. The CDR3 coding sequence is TGTGCCAGCATAACGTCGGGACTCCTCTCCTACGAGCAGTACTTC.

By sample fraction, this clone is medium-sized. DNA of the CDR3: TGTGCCAGCAGTGACTTCACAGGGGGAACCTACGAGCAGTACTTC. Translated: CASSDFTGGTYEQYF. This chain links TRBV2 with TRBJ2-7; 8 positions agree with TRBD1. In germline, CDR1 is SNHLY, CDR2 FYNNEI. The CDR3 length is 15 residues. V lost 3 bases, J lost 2 bases, and 6 bases stayed unmatched.

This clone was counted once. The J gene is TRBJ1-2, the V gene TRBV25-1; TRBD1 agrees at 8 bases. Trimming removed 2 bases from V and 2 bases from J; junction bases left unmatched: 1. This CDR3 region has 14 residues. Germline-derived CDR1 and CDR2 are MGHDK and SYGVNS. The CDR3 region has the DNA TGTGCCAGCAGTGAAGACAGGGGAAACTATGGCTACACCTTC. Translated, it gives CASSEDRGNYGYTF.

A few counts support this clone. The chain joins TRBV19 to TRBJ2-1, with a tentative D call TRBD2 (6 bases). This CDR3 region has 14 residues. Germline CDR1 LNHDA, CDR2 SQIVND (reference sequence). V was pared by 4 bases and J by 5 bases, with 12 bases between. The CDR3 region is CASSTPGLHNEQFF. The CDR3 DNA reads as TGTGCCAGTAGTACTCCGGGACTCCACAATGAGCAGTTCTTC. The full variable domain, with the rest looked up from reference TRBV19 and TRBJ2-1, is DGGITQSPKYLFRKEGQNVTLSCEQNLNHDAMYWYRQDPGQGLRLIYYSQIVNDFQKGDIAEGYSVSREKKESFPLTVTSAQKNPTAFYLCASSTPGLHNEQFFGPGTRLTVL.

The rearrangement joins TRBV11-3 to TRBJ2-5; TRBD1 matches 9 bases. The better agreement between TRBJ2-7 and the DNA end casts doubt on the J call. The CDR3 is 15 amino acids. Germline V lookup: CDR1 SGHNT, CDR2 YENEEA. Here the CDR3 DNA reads TGTGCCAGCAGTACCCAGGGACAGGGATCCCACGAGCAGTACTTC. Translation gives CASSTQGQGSHEQYF.